The 28 T cell receptor beta chains presented below share a single source sample, sequenced in a study of blood T cell repertoires in COVID-19. Some clones are missing from TCRdb's copy, which holds only in-frame ones; the method was immunoSEQ multiplex PCR. The sample shows some 170,000 clones, around 90% of them seen only once. The sequencing sample was made of peripheral blood. The receptors here all came from a man aged 60 to 69 with active or convalescent COVID-19.

The chain links TRBV2 to TRBJ2-7; D not certain. CDR1 is SNHLY, CDR2 FYNNEI, per germline. V lost 5 bases, J lost 7 bases, and 12 bases lay in between. The CDR3 consists of 12 residues. The CDR3 protein is CASSPDILEQYF. CDR3 nucleotide sequence: TGTGCCAGCAGTCCCGACATCCTAGAGCAGTACTTC.

The chain has TRBV7-9 and TRBJ1-2, with TRBD1 matching over 10 bases. This CDR3 comprises 16 residues. With 5 bases clipped from V and 4 bases from J, the junction kept 10 bases outside the gene matches. Germline V gene sequence: CDR1 SEHNR, CDR2 FQNEAQ (reference sequence). The CDR3: CASSAQGTGDPYGYTF. The DNA for the CDR3 is TGTGCCAGCAGCGCCCAAGGGACAGGGGACCCCTATGGCTACACCTTC.

The chain uses TRBV7-9 and TRBJ1-1; D remains unclear. Germline V gives CDR1 SEHNR, CDR2 FQNEAQ (reference sequence). This CDR3 comprises 15 residues. V dropped 5 bases and J dropped 5 bases, with 18 bases sitting between them. The CDR3 sequence: CASSQESMARTEAFF. The CDR3, as DNA: TGTGCCAGCAGCCAAGAATCGATGGCGAGGACTGAAGCTTTCTTT.

The chain has TRBV27 and TRBJ1-5; perhaps TRBD1 as D (6 bases). CDR1 is MNHEY, CDR2 SMNVEV, per germline (reference sequence). V was shortened by 3 bases and J by 2 bases, with 11 bases between the two germline ends. The CDR3 covers 15 residues. The CDR3 sequence is CASSFRGVGNQPQHF. The CDR3 DNA is TGTGCCAGCAGTTTCAGGGGTGTTGGCAATCAGCCCCAGCATTTT.

The rearrangement uses TRBV2 and TRBJ2-3, with D uncertain. The V end was cut by 3 bases, the J end by 2 bases, with 3 bases between. Germline values: CDR1 SNHLY, CDR2 FYNNEI. The CDR3 is 12 amino acids. The CDR3 protein is CASSDYTDTQYF. The CDR3 coding sequence is TGTGCCAGCAGTGATTACACAGATACGCAGTATTTT.

V and J are TRBV11-2 and TRBJ2-7; a weak D match, TRBD1 (6 bases). This CDR3 spans 15 amino acids. The V end lost 5 bases, the J end lost 2 bases, and 16 bases lay between the germline ends. Germline lookup yields CDR1 SGHAT and CDR2 FQNNGV. The CDR3 coding sequence is TGTGCCAGCAGCGTTAGACAGGATAAGCCCTACGAGCAGTACTTC. The encoded protein is CASSVRQDKPYEQYF.

The J gene is TRBJ1-2, the V gene TRBV6-5; unclear D gene. Looked up from germline, CDR1 is MNHEY and CDR2 is SVGAGI. The CDR3 has 13 residues. Between the trimmed V and J ends, which lost 2 bases and 9 bases, there was a span of 13 bases. The CDR3: CASSYGRDRSYTF. In DNA form, the CDR3 reads TGTGCCAGCAGTTACGGGCGGGATCGGAGCTACACCTTC.

This rearrangement joins TRBV6-5 to TRBJ1-2; 7 bases are shared with TRBD1. The germline gives CDR1 MNHEY, CDR2 SVGAGI. The V gene end was trimmed by 7 bases and the J gene end by 3 bases; junction bases not matched to a gene: 5. This CDR3 has 13 amino acids. CDR3 residues: CASIPGTDYGYTF. Written as DNA, the CDR3 is TGTGCCAGCATTCCCGGGACAGACTATGGCTACACCTTC.

This rearrangement joins TRBV6-4 to TRBJ1-5, with TRBD1 identical over 8 bases. Germline V gene lookup returns CDR1 MRHNA and CDR2 SNTAGT. Trimming removed 6 bases from V and 7 bases from J; junction bases left unmatched: 5. This CDR3 is built from 13 residues. CDR3 amino acids: CASSRAGGQPQHF. The CDR3 nucleotides read TGTGCCAGCAGCCGGGCAGGGGGCCAGCCCCAGCATTTT.

The chain has TRBV18 and TRBJ1-1; 7 bases are a match to TRBD1. V was clipped by 5 bases and J by 3 bases; unmatched bases: 9. The CDR3 is 15 amino acids. CDR1 is KGHSH and CDR2 is LQKENI in the germline V gene. The CDR3: CASSGRQGWYTEAFF. The CDR3 nucleotides are TGTGCCAGCTCAGGTAGACAGGGATGGTACACTGAAGCTTTCTTT.

The chain links TRBV28 to TRBJ2-4; D not resolved. The CDR3 sequence is 11 residues long. Germline V gene data show CDR1 as MDHEN and CDR2 as SYDVKM. With 3 bases removed from V and 8 bases from J, the gap between germline ends came to 5 bases. DNA of the CDR3: TGTGCCAGCAGTTTGGCGGACATTCAGTACTTC. Translating it yields CASSLADIQYF.

The gene calls are TRBV6-5 and TRBJ1-4; D is unresolved. The CDR3 extends over 15 amino acids. Deletions cut 2 bases from V and 4 bases from J, with 11 bases between. The germline CDR1 and CDR2 sequences are MNHEY and SVGAGI. The CDR3 protein is CASSYPAVLNEKLFF. The CDR3 region has the DNA TGTGCCAGCAGTTACCCGGCGGTCCTTAATGAAAAACTGTTTTTT.

The chain combines TRBV28 with TRBJ2-7; 9 nucleotides agree with TRBD1. CDR1 is MDHEN, CDR2 SYDVKM, per germline. This CDR3 is built from 14 residues. The V segment lost 11 bases and the J segment 5 bases; nucleotides outside the gene matches: 13. This chain's CDR3 is CASGQGTGFNEQYF. The CDR3 DNA sequence: TGTGCCTCGGGTCAGGGGACAGGGTTTAACGAGCAGTACTTC.

In this sample, this clone turned up a few times. The chain recombines TRBV19 with TRBJ2-5; 11 bases are a match to TRBD2. Germline V CDR1 and CDR2: LNHDA, SQIVND (reference sequence). V trimming: 7 bases; J trimming: 4 bases; junction bases outside the gene matches: 11. The CDR3 has 16 residues. In DNA form, the CDR3 reads TGTGCCAGTAATAGCGGGGGGGCTACTTTTGGAGAGACCCAGTACTTC. Its protein product is CASNSGGATFGETQYF. Supplemented by reference TRBV19 and TRBJ2-5, the full variable domain reads DGGITQSPKYLFRKEGQNVTLSCEQNLNHDAMYWYRQDPGQGLRLIYYSQIVNDFQKGDIAEGYSVSREKKESFPLTVTSAQKNPTAFYLCASNSGGATFGETQYFGPGTRLLVL.

This clone has just a few counts. This chain joins TRBV5-6 and TRBJ2-7; TRBD1 aligns across 7 bases. CDR3 length equals 14 residues. Unmatched junction bases numbered 7, after V lost 4 bases and J lost 3 bases. In germline, CDR1 is SGHDT, CDR2 YYEEEE. In nucleotides, the CDR3 is TGTGCCAGCAGCCCGGGACAGCATAACTACGAGCAGTACTTC. It yields the protein CASSPGQHNYEQYF.

This sequence joins TRBV10-1 and TRBJ1-1, with D unclear. The CDR3 covers 12 residues. The germline V gene encodes CDR1 WNHNN and CDR2 SYGVQD (reference sequence). The V and J ends lost 6 bases and 1 base respectively, with 6 bases between them. The CDR3 nucleotides are TGCGCCAGCAGCCGTTCGAACACTGAAGCTTTCTTT. Its translation: CASSRSNTEAFF.

The chain is built from TRBV3-1 (or the pseudogene TRBV3-2) and TRBJ2-7, with TRBD1 identical over 9 bases. Germline V gene sequence: CDR1 LGHDT, CDR2 YNNKEL (reference sequence). CDR3 length: 16 amino acids. V shed 2 bases, J shed 4 bases, and the junction held 9 bases outside the gene matches. The CDR3 spells CASSQSPGQGLYEQYF. CDR3 sequence (DNA): TGTGCCAGCAGCCAAAGCCCGGGACAGGGACTTTACGAGCAGTACTTC.

In its sample, this clone was seen once. V and J are TRBV5-1 and TRBJ1-3, with D possibly being TRBD1 (5 bases). Germline V gene sequence: CDR1 SGHRS, CDR2 YFSETQ. Between the trimmed V and J ends, which lost 1 base and 0 bases, there was a span of 8 bases. The length of the CDR3 is 15 residues. The CDR3 protein is CASSLWGDSGNTIYF. CDR3 nucleotides: TGCGCCAGCAGCTTGTGGGGGGACTCTGGAAACACCATATATTTT.

J is TRBJ2-1 and V is TRBV4-2, with 10 nucleotides matching TRBD2. The germline V gene encodes CDR1 LGHNA and CDR2 YNFKEQ. The CDR3 has 16 amino acids. V lost 4 bases, J lost 6 bases, and 9 bases stayed unmatched. The CDR3 sequence is CASSPWVQRGGNEQFF. The CDR3 DNA reads as TGTGCCAGCAGCCCCTGGGTTCAGCGGGGGGGCAATGAGCAGTTCTTC.

This sequence joins TRBV24-1 and TRBJ2-2, with 9 bases that match TRBD1. With V trimmed by 4 bases and J by 5 bases, 4 bases remained unmatched. CDR3 length: 15 amino acids. Germline loops: CDR1 KGHDR, CDR2 SFDVKD. CDR3 sequence reads: CATSDSGTGTGELFF. The DNA for the CDR3 is TGTGCCACCAGTGACTCCGGGACAGGGACCGGGGAGCTGTTTTTT.

This clone came up once. The chain employs TRBV5-1 and TRBJ1-5, with 10 nucleotides matching TRBD1. Germline values: CDR1 SGHRS, CDR2 YFSETQ. V trimming: 3 bases; J trimming: 3 bases; junction bases outside the gene matches: 3. This CDR3 is built from 15 residues. CDR3 sequence (DNA): TGCGCCAGCAGCTACGGGACAGGGGACAATCAGCCCCAGCATTTT. The encoded protein is CASSYGTGDNQPQHF.

The chain employs TRBV15 and TRBJ2-1; perhaps TRBD2 as D (5 bases). CDR3 size: 13 residues. CDR1 and CDR2 (germline): LNHNV, YYDKDF (reference sequence). Trimming removed 0 bases from V and 15 bases from J, with 15 bases in between. CDR3 sequence reads: CATSRDRRTHRFF. In DNA form, the CDR3 reads TGTGCCACCAGCAGAGATAGGAGGACTCATCGGTTCTTC.

The chain joins TRBV5-6 to TRBJ1-2; the match to TRBD1 covers 12 bases. CDR1 and CDR2 (germline): SGHDT, YYEEEE. CDR3 size: 14 residues. Trimming took 4 bases from V and 13 from J; bases not matched to a gene: 11. CDR3 coding DNA: TGTGCCAGCAGCGGGACAGGGGGCGGAGAATTTTGCACCTTC. It translates to CASSGTGGGEFCTF. Based on the CDR3 plus reference TRBV5-6 and TRBJ1-2, the full variable domain is DAGVTQSPTHLIKTRGQQVTLRCSPKSGHDTVSWYQQALGQGPQFIFQYYEEEERQRGNFPDRFSGHQFPNYSSELNVNALLLGDSALYLCASSGTGGGEFCTFGSGTRLTVV.

The chain employs TRBV15 and TRBJ1-1; a weak D match, TRBD1 (5 bases). Deletions cut 0 bases from V and 3 bases from J, with 14 bases between. This CDR3 comprises 16 residues. Germline V lookup: CDR1 LNHNV, CDR2 YYDKDF (reference sequence). The CDR3 protein is CATSRDLSQGDTEAFF. In nucleotides, the CDR3 is TGTGCCACCAGCAGAGATCTGAGTCAGGGCGACACTGAAGCTTTCTTT.

The chain uses TRBV5-1 and TRBJ2-7; 7 nucleotides agree with TRBD2. The CDR3 covers 16 residues. The germline V gene encodes CDR1 SGHRS and CDR2 YFSETQ. V lost 4 bases, J lost 6 bases, and 16 bases stayed unmatched. This CDR3 reads CASSALKRGGEGEQYF. DNA of the CDR3: TGCGCCAGCAGCGCCCTAAAGAGAGGCGGGGAGGGCGAGCAGTACTTC.

The V call is TRBV18, the J call TRBJ1-2; D is perhaps TRBD1 (6 bases). The V gene lost 0 bases and the J gene lost 0 bases, with 14 bases spanning the gap. Germline-derived CDR1 and CDR2 are KGHSH and LQKENI. This CDR3 has 17 amino acids. The CDR3 spells CASSPPSGTPANYGYTF. The DNA of the CDR3 is TGTGCCAGCTCACCACCGTCAGGGACACCAGCTAACTATGGCTACACCTTC. Full variable domain (remainder filled in from reference TRBV18 and TRBJ1-2): NAGVMQNPRHLVRRRGQEARLRCSPMKGHSHVYWYRQLPEEGLKFMVYLQKENIIDESGMPKERFSAEFPKEGPSILRIQQVVRGDSAAYFCASSPPSGTPANYGYTFGSGTRLTVV.

J is TRBJ1-1 and V is TRBV11-2; unclear D gene. V gave up 5 bases and J gave up 4 bases, with 14 bases separating them. This CDR3 has 14 residues. From germline, CDR1 is SGHAT and CDR2 FQNNGV. The CDR3 reads CASSLPGDTTEAFF. The CDR3, as DNA: TGTGCCAGCAGCCTCCCGGGAGATACCACTGAAGCTTTCTTT.

The chain carries TRBV6-1 and TRBJ2-6; 8 nucleotides match TRBD1. V was pared by 2 bases and J by 0 bases, with 18 bases of the junction left unmatched. This CDR3 region has 22 residues. Germline loops: CDR1 MNHNS, CDR2 SASEGT. This chain's CDR3 is CASSELIIQPGQALSGANVLTF. The CDR3, as DNA: TGTGCCAGCAGTGAACTCATAATCCAGCCGGGACAGGCTCTCTCTGGGGCCAACGTCCTGACTTTC.